Each of the 23 T cell receptor beta chains below was sequenced from the same sample in a study of shared clonotypes between healthy human individuals. The table came from immunoSEQ multiplex PCR; TCRdb's copy has only in-frame clones and leaves some out. The table shows roughly 1 million clones, with around 74% occurring only once. Sequenced input: memory CD4+ T cells sorted from blood. Subset specified: CD45RA-negative fraction. The receptors come from a man younger than 30 in good health.

V usage is TRBV18 and J usage is TRBJ2-7; no firm D call. Trimming took off 6 bases at V and 3 bases at J, with 9 bases between the two ends. Germline CDR1 KGHSH, CDR2 LQKENI. This CDR3 contains 12 residues. The CDR3 region is CASSEGFYEQYF. CDR3 sequence (DNA): TGTGCCAGCTCTGAAGGTTTCTACGAGCAGTACTTC. Filled out from reference TRBV18 and TRBJ2-7, the complete variable domain reads NAGVMQNPRHLVRRRGQEARLRCSPMKGHSHVYWYRQLPEEGLKFMVYLQKENIIDESGMPKERFSAEFPKEGPSILRIQQVVRGDSAAYFCASSEGFYEQYFGPGTRLTVT.

This clone was counted a single time. This chain joins TRBV5-4 and TRBJ1-2; D gene unclear. Germline-derived CDR1 and CDR2 are SGHNT and YYREEE (reference sequence). Trimming cost V 5 bases and J 1 base, with 9 bases left between them. The CDR3 spans 13 residues. CDR3 bases: TGTGCCAGCAGATTCGACCTTAACTATGGCTACACCTTC. Its translation: CASRFDLNYGYTF.

The gene calls are TRBV13 and TRBJ2-3, with a possible D match to TRBD1 (5 bases). V was clipped by 6 bases and J by 4 bases, with 11 bases between them. This CDR3 region has 13 residues. Germline V lookup: CDR1 PRHDT, CDR2 FYEKMQ (reference sequence). The CDR3 region is CASSFRVADTQYF. CDR3 DNA: TGTGCCAGCAGTTTCAGGGTAGCAGATACGCAGTATTTT.

V gene TRBV5-6 combines with J gene TRBJ2-5, with D perhaps matching TRBD2 (6 bases). Trimming pared 4 bases from V and 4 bases from J, leaving 17 bases between. CDR1 is SGHDT and CDR2 is YYEEEE in the germline V gene. This CDR3 is 15 amino acids long. The CDR3 sequence is CASSRGAVGSETQYF. DNA of the CDR3: TGTGCCAGCAGCCGCGGGGCTGTGGGGTCAGAGACCCAGTACTTC.

V is TRBV5-1 and J is TRBJ2-5, with 12 nucleotides matching TRBD2. V trimming: 0 bases; J trimming: 2 bases; junction bases outside the gene matches: 5. This CDR3 is 17 amino acids long. Germline CDR1 and CDR2: SGHRS and YFSETQ. In DNA form, the CDR3 reads TGCGCCAGCAGCTTGGTACGGCTAGCGGGAGGGCAAGAGACCCAGTACTTC. Translation: CASSLVRLAGGQETQYF.

On this clone: Additional DNA sequences in this sample encode the identical CDR3. CDR3 amino acids: CASSRTGGTDTQYF. CDR3 DNA: TGTGCCAGCAGCCGGACAGGGGGCACAGATACGCAGTATTTT. This chain connects TRBV7-9 to TRBJ2-3, with 9 bases fitting TRBD1. Germline-derived CDR1 and CDR2 are SEHNR and FQNEAQ (reference sequence). V lost 5 bases to trimming and J lost 1 base; unmatched junction nucleotides: 1. The CDR3 sequence is 14 residues long.

This clone was observed a single time. The chain's CDR3 is CASSQEGGAYNSPLHF. Here the CDR3 DNA reads TGCGCCAGCAGCCAAGAGGGGGGCGCCTATAATTCACCCCTCCACTTT. This sequence joins TRBV4-1 and TRBJ1-6; weak D call: TRBD1 (6 bases). The V and J ends lost 0 bases and 2 bases respectively, with 8 bases between them. Germline CDR1 reads MGHRA; CDR2 reads YSYEKL. The CDR3 covers 16 residues.

To note about this clone: The sample has other DNA sequences that encode this CDR3 too. The gene calls are TRBV7-2 and TRBJ2-4; D possibly corresponds to TRBD2 (5 bases). V lost 1 base and J lost 7, with 8 bases in between. This CDR3 spans 13 amino acids. CDR1 is SGHTA, CDR2 FQGNSA, per germline. CDR3 sequence reads: CASSLGGLNIQYF. CDR3 bases: TGTGCCAGCAGCTTAGGAGGGTTGAACATTCAGTACTTC.

The J gene is TRBJ2-7, the V gene TRBV10-3; 8 bases align to TRBD1. CDR1 and CDR2 (germline): ENHRY, SYGVKD. After removal of 6 bases from V and 2 bases from J, the junction contained 6 bases not matched to a gene. The length of the CDR3 is 14 residues. The CDR3 reads CAISTGQAAYEQYF. CDR3 DNA sequence: TGTGCCATCAGCACGGGACAGGCAGCCTACGAGCAGTACTTC.

This sequence joins TRBV15 and TRBJ2-5; tentative D call: TRBD2 (5 bases). Germline V lookup: CDR1 LNHNV, CDR2 YYDKDF (reference sequence). The CDR3 runs to 14 residues. Trimming cost V 0 bases and J 5 bases, with 10 bases left between them. CDR3 bases: TGTGCCACCAGCAGAGATCTATTAGCGGAGACCCAGTACTTC. Its protein product is CATSRDLLAETQYF.

The chain joins TRBV7-9 to TRBJ2-1; no reliable D call. The CDR3 has 12 residues. V lost 1 base and J lost 11, with 9 bases in between. Germline V lookup: CDR1 SEHNR, CDR2 FQNEAQ (reference sequence). The CDR3 sequence is CASSLVTYQQFF. The CDR3 DNA follows: TGTGCCAGCAGCTTAGTCACTTACCAGCAGTTCTTC.

V is TRBV5-6 and J is TRBJ2-7, with 9 bases aligning to TRBD1. In germline, CDR1 is SGHDT, CDR2 YYEEEE. J was trimmed by 2 bases and V by 1 base; bases with no gene match: 4. The CDR3 sequence is 15 residues long. In DNA form, the CDR3 reads TGTGCCAGCAGCTTGACCGGGACAGGGCCCTACGAGCAGTACTTC. Translating it yields CASSLTGTGPYEQYF. Variable domain in full (rest from reference TRBV5-6 and TRBJ2-7): DAGVTQSPTHLIKTRGQQVTLRCSPKSGHDTVSWYQQALGQGPQFIFQYYEEEERQRGNFPDRFSGHQFPNYSSELNVNALLLGDSALYLCASSLTGTGPYEQYFGPGTRLTVT.

Notes on this clone: Other DNA sequences from this sample encode an identical CDR3 as well. CDR3 sequence (DNA): TGTGCCAGCAGTCTCGCGGGGGGGAATCAGCCCCAGCATTTT. This codes for CASSLAGGNQPQHF. The chain joins TRBV7-2 to TRBJ1-5, with D tentatively TRBD1 (5 bases). The CDR3 covers 14 residues. V was pared by 6 bases and J by 4 bases, with 13 bases between. Looked up from germline, CDR1 is SGHTA and CDR2 is FQGNSA.

This clone was counted a single time. The chain couples TRBV6-1 to TRBJ1-1; D is unclear. CDR1 is MNHNS and CDR2 is SASEGT in the germline V gene. The V and J ends lost 2 bases and 4 bases respectively, with 11 bases between them. The CDR3 has 14 residues. In DNA, the CDR3 is TGTGCCAGCAGTGAAAACCGGCAGAGCACTGAAGCTTTCTTT. Translation gives CASSENRQSTEAFF.

The rearrangement joins TRBV5-8 to TRBJ2-5; D perhaps matches TRBD1 (7 bases). The V and J ends lost 9 bases and 4 bases respectively, with 22 bases between them. The germline V gene encodes CDR1 SGHTS and CDR2 YDEGEE. This CDR3 is 15 amino acids long. CDR3 nucleotides: TGTGCCACCTCCCGTAGACGTCAGGGGGGAGAGACCCAGTACTTC. Translating it yields CATSRRRQGGETQYF.

This chain links TRBV6-1 with TRBJ2-7; D may be TRBD1 (5 bases). The germline gives CDR1 MNHNS, CDR2 SASEGT. The V gene lost 5 bases and the J gene lost 2 bases, with 10 bases spanning the gap. The CDR3 is 13 amino acids. CDR3 nucleotides: TGTGCCAGCAGTTGGGGCGTCCCCTACGAGCAGTACTTC. It encodes CASSWGVPYEQYF.

V usage is TRBV29-1 and J usage is TRBJ2-7; no clear D gene. This CDR3 region has 12 residues. CDR1 is SQVTM, CDR2 ANQGSEA, per germline. Trimming removed 2 bases from V and 5 bases from J, with 10 bases in between. This chain's CDR3 is CSVERLSNEQYF. Written as DNA, the CDR3 is TGCAGCGTTGAACGGTTATCGAACGAGCAGTACTTC.

The V and J genes are TRBV27 and TRBJ1-1; weak D call: TRBD1 (5 bases). Trimming stripped 3 bases from V and 1 base from J, with 15 bases between. The CDR3 runs to 16 residues. Per germline, CDR1 MNHEY and CDR2 SMNVEV (reference sequence). This CDR3 is CASSLGGIRENTEAFF. The CDR3 nucleotides are TGTGCCAGCAGTTTGGGGGGGATCAGGGAGAACACTGAAGCTTTCTTT.

This clone has a handful of counts. V gene TRBV10-1 combines with J gene TRBJ1-1; no definite D call. The V gene's germline CDR1 is WNHNN and CDR2 SYGVQD (reference sequence). Trimming took 8 bases from V and 5 from J, leaving 21 bases between them. The CDR3 is 15 residues long. CDR3 sequence reads: CASGVGWRSLTEAFF. CDR3 coding DNA: TGCGCCAGCGGGGTGGGATGGAGAAGTTTGACTGAAGCTTTCTTT.

This sequence joins TRBV29-1 and TRBJ1-2; 8 bases are shared with TRBD1. Germline V gives CDR1 SQVTM, CDR2 ANQGSEA. The V and J ends lost 1 base and 5 bases, in that order; junction bases with no gene match: 6. This CDR3 is 14 amino acids long. The CDR3 bases are TGCAGCGTTGAAGGGGCCAGGGGGCCTTATGGCTACACCTTC. Encoded protein: CSVEGARGPYGYTF.

This chain joins TRBV6-5 and TRBJ2-7; 7 bases are shared with TRBD2. Germline-derived CDR1 and CDR2 are MNHEY and SVGAGI. J gave up 1 base and V 6 bases, and 9 bases lay outside the gene matches. The CDR3 covers 15 residues. CDR3 nucleotide sequence: TGTGCCAGCAGACACTTTGGGACTACGTCCTACGAGCAGTACTTC. Translating gives CASRHFGTTSYEQYF.

The chain couples TRBV5-1 to TRBJ2-3, with 14 bases lining up with TRBD2. Germline V lookup: CDR1 SGHRS, CDR2 YFSETQ. This CDR3 spans 16 amino acids. V gave up 4 bases and J gave up 4 bases; unmatched junction bases: 5. CDR3 protein: CASSTGTSGSSDTQYF. In DNA, the CDR3 is TGCGCCAGCAGCACTGGGACTAGCGGGAGTTCAGATACGCAGTATTTT.

The count of this clone is one. J is TRBJ2-2 and V is TRBV7-2; TRBD1 matches 8 bases. Germline CDR1 reads SGHTA; CDR2 reads FQGNSA. V gave up 4 bases and J gave up 7 bases; unmatched junction bases: 8. The CDR3 extends over 15 amino acids. The CDR3 DNA reads TGTGCCAGCAGCTCCGGACAGGGTGGTGGCGGGGAGCTGTTTTTT. Amino acid sequence: CASSSGQGGGGELFF.